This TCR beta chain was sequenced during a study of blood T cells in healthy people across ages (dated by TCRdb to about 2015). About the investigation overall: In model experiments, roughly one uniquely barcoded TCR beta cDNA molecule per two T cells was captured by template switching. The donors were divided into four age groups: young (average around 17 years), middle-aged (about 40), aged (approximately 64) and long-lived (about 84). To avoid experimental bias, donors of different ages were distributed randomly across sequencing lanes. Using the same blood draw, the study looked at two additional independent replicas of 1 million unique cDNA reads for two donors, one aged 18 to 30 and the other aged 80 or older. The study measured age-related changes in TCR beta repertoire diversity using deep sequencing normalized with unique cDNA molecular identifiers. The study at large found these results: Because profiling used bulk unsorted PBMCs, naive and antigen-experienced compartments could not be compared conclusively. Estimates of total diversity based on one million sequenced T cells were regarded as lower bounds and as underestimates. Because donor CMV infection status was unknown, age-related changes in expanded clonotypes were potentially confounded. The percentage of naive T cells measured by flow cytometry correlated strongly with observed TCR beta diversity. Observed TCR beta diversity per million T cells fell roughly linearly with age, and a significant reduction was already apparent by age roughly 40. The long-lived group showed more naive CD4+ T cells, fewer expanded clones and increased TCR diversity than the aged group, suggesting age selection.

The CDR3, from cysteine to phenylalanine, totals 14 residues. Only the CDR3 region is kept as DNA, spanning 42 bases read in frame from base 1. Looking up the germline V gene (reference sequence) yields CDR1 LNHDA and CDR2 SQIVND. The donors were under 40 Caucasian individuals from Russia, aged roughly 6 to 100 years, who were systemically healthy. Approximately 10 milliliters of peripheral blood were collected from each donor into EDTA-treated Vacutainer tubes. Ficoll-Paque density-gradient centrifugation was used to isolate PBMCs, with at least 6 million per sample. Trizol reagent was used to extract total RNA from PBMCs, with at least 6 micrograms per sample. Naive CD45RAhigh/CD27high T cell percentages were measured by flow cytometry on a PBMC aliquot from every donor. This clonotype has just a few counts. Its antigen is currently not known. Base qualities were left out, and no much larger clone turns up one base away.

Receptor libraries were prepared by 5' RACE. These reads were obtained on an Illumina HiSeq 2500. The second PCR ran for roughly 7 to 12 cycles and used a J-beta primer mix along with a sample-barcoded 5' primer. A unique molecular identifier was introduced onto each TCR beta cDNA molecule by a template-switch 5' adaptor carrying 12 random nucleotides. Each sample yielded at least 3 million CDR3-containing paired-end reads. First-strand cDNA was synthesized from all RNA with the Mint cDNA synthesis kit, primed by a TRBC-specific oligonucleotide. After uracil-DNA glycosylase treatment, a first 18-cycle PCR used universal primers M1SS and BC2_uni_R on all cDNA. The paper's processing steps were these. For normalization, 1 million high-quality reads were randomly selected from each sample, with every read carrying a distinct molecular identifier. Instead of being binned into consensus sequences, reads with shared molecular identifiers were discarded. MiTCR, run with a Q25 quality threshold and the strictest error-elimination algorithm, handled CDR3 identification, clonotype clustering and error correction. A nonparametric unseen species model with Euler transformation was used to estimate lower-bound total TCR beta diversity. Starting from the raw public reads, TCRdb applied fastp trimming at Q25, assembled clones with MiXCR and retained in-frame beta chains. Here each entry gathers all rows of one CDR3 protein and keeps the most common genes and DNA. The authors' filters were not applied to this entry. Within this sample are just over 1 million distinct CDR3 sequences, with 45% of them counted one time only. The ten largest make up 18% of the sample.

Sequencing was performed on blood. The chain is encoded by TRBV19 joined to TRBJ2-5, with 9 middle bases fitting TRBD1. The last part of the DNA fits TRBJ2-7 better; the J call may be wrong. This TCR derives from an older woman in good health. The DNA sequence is TGTGCCAGTAGTCGACGAACAGGGGGCAACGAGCAGTACTTC. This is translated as CASSRRTGGNEQYF.